This T cell receptor beta chain was observed in a study of T cells in Graves' hyperthyroidism and ophthalmopathy. Ten or more counts support this clonotype. Researchers took RNA transcripts and amplified the TCR beta CDR3 regions from them. During a first-round RT-PCR of the TCR CDR3, the HTBI primer set was used. TCRdb reanalysed the multiplex PCR reads using MiXCR and keeps one entry per CDR3 protein. Here the sample spans around 600,000 distinct CDR3 sequences, approximately 15% being singletons. The CDR3 is 13 amino acids. V was clipped by 8 bases and J by 0 bases, with 10 bases between them. Sequenced sample: blood. The receptor's source is a woman between 50 and 59 years old with Graves' ophthalmopathy. The J gene is TRBJ1-1, the V gene TRBV12-3 or TRBV12-4; D gene unclear. The CDR3 region has the DNA TGTGCCAGCGATACAGCCATGAACACTGAAGCTTTCTTT. This gives the protein CASDTAMNTEAFF.